This T cell receptor beta chain was sequenced for a study of liver allograft versus peripheral blood T cells. At the level of the study: Transplanted livers held T cell receptor repertoires, and these were compared with repertoires in recipients' peripheral blood.

By sample share, this clonotype is medium-sized. One entry per CDR3 protein results from TCRdb running MiXCR on the reads. The sample has about 9,000 distinct CDR3 sequences; over 14% are singletons. This CDR3 has 12 residues. CDR1 and CDR2 (germline): SQVTM, ANQGSEA. V lost 6 bases and J lost 5; bases outside the gene matches: 3. The clonotype originates from a human patient who had a liver transplant. Some T cells may be supplied by the graft donor. The V gene is TRBV29-1, the J gene TRBJ1-2, with 10 bases that match TRBD1. CDR3 nucleotide sequence: TGCAGCGTGACGGACAGGGGGTATGGCTACACCTTC. Protein: CSVTDRGYGYTF.